This record covers a single T cell receptor beta chain. No antigen is known for it. This CDR3 has 13 residues. Germline V lookup: CDR1 SQVTM, CDR2 ANQGSEA. Trimming pared 3 bases from V and 0 bases from J, leaving 9 bases between. The repertoire was sequenced with immunoSEQ multiplex PCR; TCRdb's copy has only in-frame clones and lacks some. There are roughly 1.4 million clones in the sample; 98% occur only once, and under 0.45% lies in the top ten. The data originate from a study of shared clonotypes between healthy human individuals. Study results and limitations: Across subsets, estimated richness was generally greater for naive than for memory populations.

The sequenced material came from naive CD4+ T cells sorted from blood. Subset reported: CD45RA+ positively selected. This TCR was recovered from a young man in good health. The chain carries TRBV29-1 and TRBJ2-7; D could derive from TRBD1 or TRBD2 (5 bases each). The CDR3 coding sequence is TGCAGCGTTGAGGGGGTTCTCTCCTACGAGCAGTACTTC. Amino acids: CSVEGVLSYEQYF.